A selection of T cell receptor beta chains follows, all from one sample in a study of radiation and T cells in renal cell carcinoma. Using immunoSEQ multiplex PCR, the repertoire was profiled, and TCRdb retains in-frame clones only, with some absent. This table has 95,000 to 150,000 clones, 82% appearing once. The sample in question was blood, obtained from a patient whose treatment included radiotherapy and nephrectomy. The receptor set was obtained from a woman aged 55-69 years with renal cell carcinoma. CDR3s include the opening cysteine and the closing phenylalanine or tryptophan. A D gene is named only where the DNA matches it firmly. Some rows mark clone size as missing; the rest say once, few, many or name a class of expanded clone.

J: TRBJ2-1; D: TRBD2; size: .; length: 16; V: TRBV27; DNA: TGTGCCAGCAGTTCCTTGACTAGCGGGAGGGTATATGAGCAGTTCTTC; CDR3: CASSSLTSGRVYEQFF
J: TRBJ2-7; D: .; size: .; length: 11; V: TRBV6-6; DNA: TGTGCCAGCAGTTACGCGTACGAGCAGTACTTC; CDR3: CASSYAYEQYF
J: TRBJ2-6; D: .; size: .; length: 15; V: TRBV5-1; DNA: TGCGCCAGCAGTCCCAGGGTCTCTGGGGCCAACGTCCTGACTTTC; CDR3: CASSPRVSGANVLTF
J: TRBJ1-6; D: .; size: .; length: 16; V: TRBV2; DNA: TGTGCCAGCAGTGAAGATAGGGGCAGGGCCAATTCACCCCTCCACTTT; CDR3: CASSEDRGRANSPLHF
J: TRBJ2-7; D: TRBD1; size: many; length: 14; V: TRBV27; DNA: TGTGCCAGCAGTTTATTGGGGACAGCGTACGAGCAGTACTTC; CDR3: CASSLLGTAYEQYF
J: TRBJ1-1; D: .; size: .; length: 17; V: TRBV27; DNA: TGTGCCAGCAGTTTATCTTCCGGGCCCCTACTGAACACTGAAGCTTTCTTT; CDR3: CASSLSSGPLLNTEAFF
J: TRBJ2-4; D: TRBD2; size: .; length: 13; V: TRBV6-1; DNA: TGTGCCAGCGGTGGCAGCGGGGGGGTCATTCAGTACTTC; CDR3: CASGGSGGVIQYF
J: TRBJ2-7; D: .; size: .; length: 15; V: TRBV9; DNA: TGTGCCAGCAGCGGGTCGGGACTGGGGGCCTACGAGCAGTACTTC; CDR3: CASSGSGLGAYEQYF
J: TRBJ2-7; D: TRBD2; size: .; length: 13; V: TRBV27; DNA: TGTGCCAGCAAGAGACTAGCGGGACTCGAGCAGTACTTC; CDR3: CASKRLAGLEQYF
J: TRBJ2-7; D: TRBD2; size: .; length: 15; V: TRBV18; DNA: TGTGCCAGCTCACCACCTACTAGCGGGGTTAGGGAGCAGTACTTC; CDR3: CASSPPTSGVREQYF
J: TRBJ1-4; D: .; size: .; length: 17; V: TRBV7-8; DNA: TGTGCCAGCAGCTTGATCGTCATTGGGACCCTCCGAGAAAAACTGTTTTTT; CDR3: CASSLIVIGTLREKLFF
J: TRBJ1-4; D: TRBD1; size: .; length: 15; V: TRBV5-5; DNA: TGTGCCAGCAGCTTGGGACAGGGAACGGGTGAAAAACTGTTTTTT; CDR3: CASSLGQGTGEKLFF
J: TRBJ2-2; D: .; size: .; length: 15; V: TRBV9; DNA: TGTGCCAGCAGCGTAAGACAGGGAGGTACCGGGGAGCTGTTTTTT; CDR3: CASSVRQGGTGELFF
J: TRBJ1-2; D: .; size: .; length: 14; V: TRBV9; DNA: TGTGCCAGCAGCGTGGAGTGGACTGATTATGGCTACACCTTC; CDR3: CASSVEWTDYGYTF
J: TRBJ2-5; D: .; size: .; length: 15; V: TRBV7-9; DNA: TGTGCCAGCAGCTTAGACAGTGGGGGGCCGGAGACCCAGTACTTC; CDR3: CASSLDSGGPETQYF
J: TRBJ2-5; D: TRBD1; size: .; length: 16; V: TRBV25-1; DNA: TGTGCCAGCAGTGCCCCTGCCTCACAGGGGACGGAGACCCAGTACTTC; CDR3: CASSAPASQGTETQYF
J: TRBJ2-5; D: .; size: .; length: 16; V: TRBV11-2; DNA: TGTGCCAGCAGCTTAAACGCTAGGCGGGGCGAAGAGACCCAGTACTTC; CDR3: CASSLNARRGEETQYF
J: TRBJ1-5; D: .; size: .; length: 13; V: TRBV6-1; DNA: TGTGCCAGTCTGGGACGGCCCAATCAGCCCCAGCATTTT; CDR3: CASLGRPNQPQHF
J: TRBJ1-2; D: TRBD1; size: .; length: 15; V: TRBV28; DNA: TGTGCCAGCAGTACCCCCGGGACAGGGCACTATGGCTACACCTTC; CDR3: CASSTPGTGHYGYTF
J: TRBJ2-3; D: .; size: .; length: 13; V: TRBV7-2; DNA: TGTGCCAGCAGCCGGACGAGCACAGATACGCAGTATTTT; CDR3: CASSRTSTDTQYF
J: TRBJ1-3; D: .; size: .; length: 15; V: TRBV4-2; DNA: TGTGCCAGCAGCCAAGATAAGACGTCTGGAAACACCATATATTTT; CDR3: CASSQDKTSGNTIYF
J: TRBJ2-7; D: TRBD1; size: .; length: 15; V: TRBV2; DNA: TGTGCCAGCAGTGTCGGGTACAGGGGTTCCTACGAGCAGTACTTC; CDR3: CASSVGYRGSYEQYF
J: TRBJ2-7; D: TRBD2; size: .; length: 15; V: TRBV19; DNA: TGTGCCAGTAGTCCCGGGACTAGCGGTTTTTACGAGCAGTACTTC; CDR3: CASSPGTSGFYEQYF
J: TRBJ2-5; D: .; size: .; length: 17; V: TRBV15; DNA: TGTGCCACCAGCAGAGAACCAGAGATCGACTACCAAGAGACCCAGTACTTC; CDR3: CATSREPEIDYQETQYF
J: TRBJ1-3; D: .; size: .; length: 15; V: TRBV5-1; DNA: TGCGCCAGCAGCTCCTTGACAGGCTCTGGAAACACCATATATTTT; CDR3: CASSSLTGSGNTIYF
J: TRBJ2-5; D: TRBD1; size: .; length: 14; V: TRBV19; DNA: TGTGCCAGTAGTATTGGGCAGGGGGCAGAGACCCAGTACTTC; CDR3: CASSIGQGAETQYF
J: TRBJ1-5; D: .; size: .; length: 12; V: TRBV30; DNA: TGTGCCTGGAGGAGAGGGAATCAGCCCCAGCATTTT; CDR3: CAWRRGNQPQHF
J: TRBJ1-2; D: .; size: once; length: 16; V: TRBV9; DNA: TGTGCCAGCAGCGTAGATCGGCAGGGTGTACTCTATGGCTACACCTTC; CDR3: CASSVDRQGVLYGYTF
J: TRBJ1-1; D: .; size: .; length: 13; V: TRBV5-1; DNA: TGCGCCAGCAGCGTGGACCTGAACACTGAAGCTTTCTTT; CDR3: CASSVDLNTEAFF
J: TRBJ1-2; D: .; size: .; length: 15; V: TRBV6-5; DNA: TGTGCCAGCAGTTACTCCGAGGAAGGGGGGTATGGCTACACCTTC; CDR3: CASSYSEEGGYGYTF
J: TRBJ1-5; D: .; size: .; length: 15; V: TRBV4-1; DNA: TGCGCCAGCAGCCAAGAAACGAACAGCAATCAGCCCCAGCATTTT; CDR3: CASSQETNSNQPQHF
J: TRBJ2-1; D: .; size: .; length: 16; V: TRBV5-6; DNA: TGTGCCAGCAGCTTGGTGGGGGCTAAGGCCTACAATGAGCAGTTCTTC; CDR3: CASSLVGAKAYNEQFF
J: TRBJ1-4; D: .; size: .; length: 14; V: TRBV5-1; DNA: TGCGCCAGCAGCTGGAGGGCTGAGGGTGAAAAACTGTTTTTT; CDR3: CASSWRAEGEKLFF
J: TRBJ2-2; D: TRBD1; size: .; length: 16; V: TRBV2; DNA: TGTGCCAGCAGTGTACGACAGGGGACGGACACCGGGGAGCTGTTTTTT; CDR3: CASSVRQGTDTGELFF
J: TRBJ1-2; D: .; size: .; length: 14; V: TRBV13; DNA: TGTGCCAGCAGCTCCTGGGCCGTTATAGAAGGCTACACCTTC; CDR3: CASSSWAVIEGYTF
J: TRBJ2-2; D: .; size: .; length: 17; V: TRBV4-2; DNA: TGTGCCAGCAGCCAAGATCCAAAGACGCTGAACACCGGGGAGCTGTTTTTT; CDR3: CASSQDPKTLNTGELFF
J: TRBJ1-1; D: .; size: .; length: 13; V: TRBV2; DNA: TGTGCCAGCAGACTGGGGATTGGCACTGAAGCTTTCTTT; CDR3: CASRLGIGTEAFF
J: TRBJ2-7; D: TRBD2; size: .; length: 16; V: TRBV5-1; DNA: TGCGCCAGCAGCTTGTCGACTAGCGGGGCTTCTTACGAGCAGTACTTC; CDR3: CASSLSTSGASYEQYF
J: TRBJ1-3; D: TRBD1; size: .; length: 14; V: TRBV5-4; DNA: TGTGCCAGCAACCTGCAGGGGGTTGGAAACACCATATATTTT; CDR3: CASNLQGVGNTIYF
J: TRBJ1-6; D: .; size: .; length: 16; V: TRBV28; DNA: TGTGCCAGCAGTTTCTGGGGCCCAGAAGGGCTTTCACCCCTCCACTTT; CDR3: CASSFWGPEGLSPLHF
J: TRBJ2-7; D: .; size: .; length: 12; V: TRBV30; DNA: TGTGCCTGGAGTTTTGGTAGGGACGAGCAGTACTTC; CDR3: CAWSFGRDEQYF
J: TRBJ1-5; D: .; size: once; length: 13; V: TRBV4-1; DNA: TGCGCCAGCAGCCAAGGAACAAATCAGCCCCAGCATTTT; CDR3: CASSQGTNQPQHF
J: TRBJ1-5; D: .; size: .; length: 13; V: TRBV6-5; DNA: TGTGCCAGTGGACGGGAGTACGGACAGCCCCAGCATTTT; CDR3: CASGREYGQPQHF
J: TRBJ2-2; D: TRBD1; size: .; length: 16; V: TRBV27; DNA: TGTGCCAGCAGTTTATGGGCAGGGGGCATGTCCGGGGAGCTGTTTTTT; CDR3: CASSLWAGGMSGELFF
J: TRBJ2-7; D: TRBD1; size: .; length: 16; V: TRBV4-1; DNA: TGCGCCAGCAGCCAGATGGGACAGGGCAAAGTCTACGAGCAGTACTTC; CDR3: CASSQMGQGKVYEQYF
J: TRBJ2-7; D: .; size: .; length: 12; V: TRBV25-1; DNA: TGTGCCCGAAGGTGGACCCGCTGCGAGCAGTACTTC; CDR3: CARRWTRCEQYF